Listed below are T cell receptor beta chains from one sample, sequenced in a study of shared T cell receptors in the human thymus. Profiled with immunoSEQ multiplex PCR; TCRdb holds only in-frame clones, not every one. Of about 660,000 clones in the sample, around 87% were seen once. These same data were also listed under a study on human thymus T cells.

Sequencing used thymocytes. The receptors were gathered from a boy in the first two years of life with a congenital heart defect. CDR3s include the opening cysteine and the closing phenylalanine or tryptophan. D genes are given only for firm matches. Clone size, where shown, is once, few, many, or a class for clones that have expanded.

J	D	size	V	DNA	CDR3
TRBJ1-1	TRBD1	-	TRBV4-1	TGCGCCAGCAGCCAAGAGGTGGGGACAGGGATGGGCACTGAAGCTTTCTTT	CASSQEVGTGMGTEAFF
TRBJ1-1	TRBD1	-	TRBV7-3	TGTGCCAGCAGCCCCCACGACAGGGCCCACACTGAAGCTTTCTTT	CASSPHDRAHTEAFF
TRBJ2-7	-	few	TRBV11-2	TGTGCCAGCAGCGACGCAGCGGAATCTAGGAGCTCCTACGAGCAGTACTTC	CASSDAAESRSSYEQYF
TRBJ1-4	-	-	TRBV19	TGTGCCAGTAGTATAGGCCCCTCAGGGTTTGGGGTGGAAAAACTGTTTTTT	CASSIGPSGFGVEKLFF
TRBJ2-1	TRBD2	-	TRBV9	TGTGCCAGCAGCGGCCTAGCGGGAGTCGGCTACAATGAGCAGTTCTTC	CASSGLAGVGYNEQFF
TRBJ2-7	TRBD1	-	TRBV5-1	TGCGCCAGCAGCTGGGGACAGGGTAGGGGCGAGCAGTACTTC	CASSWGQGRGEQYF
TRBJ1-1	-	-	TRBV30	TGTGCCTGGACACCCGCGTTTATGAACACTGAAGCTTTCTTT	CAWTPAFMNTEAFF
TRBJ1-2	-	once	TRBV7-9	TGTGCCAGCGTCGGAGCCTATGGCTACACCTTC	CASVGAYGYTF
TRBJ2-7	TRBD1	-	TRBV6-5	TGTGCCAGCAGTTACTCTGGGACAGGGGGGGCCTACGAGCAGTACTTC	CASSYSGTGGAYEQYF
TRBJ2-5	TRBD2	-	TRBV11-3	TGTGCCAGCAGCTTAGGTTGGGCGGGGGTGACTGGAGAGACCCAGTACTTC	CASSLGWAGVTGETQYF
TRBJ2-2	-	once	TRBV15	TGTGCCACCAGCACGTATGTGTCTAGCCCGAACACCGGGGAGCTGTTTTTT	CATSTYVSSPNTGELFF
TRBJ2-5	TRBD1	-	TRBV6-4	TGTGCCAGGGAACCGGGACAGACCCAAGAGACCCAGTACTTC	CAREPGQTQETQYF
TRBJ2-7	-	once	TRBV7-2	TGTGCCAGCAGCTTATCGGGTGGGACATGGTCCTACGAGCAGTACTTC	CASSLSGGTWSYEQYF
TRBJ1-1	-	-	TRBV11-1	TGTGCCACCAGCTCAACGGGCAGCGGGAACACTGAAGCTTTCTTT	CATSSTGSGNTEAFF
TRBJ2-7	TRBD1	-	TRBV2	TGTGCCAGCATACAAATTTGGGACAGAACCTTCTACGAGCAGTACTTC	CASIQIWDRTFYEQYF
TRBJ1-1	-	-	TRBV6-5	TGTGCCAGCAGTTTATCCCGGGGAGGGTTGGACACTGAAGCTTTCTTT	CASSLSRGGLDTEAFF
TRBJ1-2	-	-	TRBV6-5	TGTGCCAGCAGCCCGGGACAATACTATGGCTACACCTTC	CASSPGQYYGYTF
TRBJ2-1	TRBD1	-	TRBV5-6	TGTGCCAGCAGCTACCGGGACAGTATCAATGAGCAGTTCTTC	CASSYRDSINEQFF
TRBJ1-2	-	-	TRBV5-4	TGTGCCAGCAGCTTAACGACAGCCTCCTATGGCTACACCTTC	CASSLTTASYGYTF
TRBJ1-3	TRBD1	-	TRBV27	TGTGCCAGCAGTCCAGCGGACTCGGGACAGGGGCTCGGAAACACCATATATTTT	CASSPADSGQGLGNTIYF
TRBJ1-4	-	-	TRBV30	TGTGCCTGGAGTGTAACGGTTTTGGAAAAACTGTTTTTT	CAWSVTVLEKLFF
TRBJ2-1	-	-	TRBV30	TGTGCCTGGAGTGTAATCCCTACGAATGAGCAGTTCTTC	CAWSVIPTNEQFF
TRBJ2-1	-	-	TRBV11-3	TGTGCCAGCAGTGAGGGAAATAGCAGAACCGTCTACAATGAGCAGTTCTTC	CASSEGNSRTVYNEQFF
TRBJ2-1	TRBD2	-	TRBV4-2	TGTGCCAGCAGCCAACCCGATAAACCTAGCGGGGGGGCATGGGTAAATGAGCAGTTCTTC	CASSQPDKPSGGAWVNEQFF
TRBJ1-2	-	-	TRBV6-5	TGTGCCAGCAGTCATGACAGTGGCTATGGCTACACCTTC	CASSHDSGYGYTF
TRBJ2-1	TRBD2	-	TRBV9	TGTGCCAGCAGCCGGGTAGCGGGGGGGCCGGGCTACAATGAGCAGTTCTTC	CASSRVAGGPGYNEQFF
TRBJ1-1	TRBD1	-	TRBV28	TGTGCCAGCAGTTCCAGACAGGGGGCTAAGTCGTCTGTGTGGGACACTGAAGCTTTCTTT	CASSSRQGAKSSVWDTEAFF
TRBJ2-2	-	-	TRBV28	TGTGCCAGCACTTTGGAAGGGGGAACCGGGGAGCTGTTTTTT	CASTLEGGTGELFF
TRBJ2-7	-	-	TRBV5-1	TGCGCCAGCGGGCTATACGAGGGCTCCTACGAGCAGTACTTC	CASGLYEGSYEQYF
TRBJ2-5	-	-	TRBV4-3	TGCGCCAGCAGCCAAGATCCGTGGGCAGTACAAGAGACCCAGTACTTC	CASSQDPWAVQETQYF
TRBJ2-5	-	-	TRBV9	TGTGCCAGCAGCCTCAGAACAGGAGTCCAAGAGACCCAGTACTTC	CASSLRTGVQETQYF
TRBJ2-7	TRBD2	-	TRBV14	TGTGCCAGCAGCCAAGTACGGCTAGCGGCTCCCTACGAGCAGTACTTC	CASSQVRLAAPYEQYF
TRBJ1-1	-	-	TRBV20-1	TGCAGTGCTAGAGAAACCGGGGAAGCTTTCTTT	CSARETGEAFF
TRBJ2-1	-	-	TRBV5-1	TGCGCCAGCAGCCAATCAGGGGTAGGTGAGCAGTTCTTC	CASSQSGVGEQFF
TRBJ1-2	TRBD1	-	TRBV6-6	TGTGCCAGCAGTTACCCTACACAGGGGGCCAGAGGCTACACCTTC	CASSYPTQGARGYTF
TRBJ2-7	TRBD2	-	TRBV15	TGTGCCACCAGCATACCGGGACTAGCGGGAGGGCCGGTTGTATACGAGCAGTACTTC	CATSIPGLAGGPVVYEQYF
TRBJ2-1	TRBD1	-	TRBV11-2	TGTGCCAGCACCCTCAGGGGGTGGCCTGTACAAGATGACAATGAGCAGTTCTTC	CASTLRGWPVQDDNEQFF
TRBJ1-1	-	-	TRBV7-6	TGTGCCAGCAGCACGCAGGGGAGAACTGAAGCTTTCTTT	CASSTQGRTEAFF
TRBJ2-3	TRBD2	-	TRBV2	TGTGCCAGCAGTGAATATGGGCGGGAGTACACAGATACGCAGTATTTT	CASSEYGREYTDTQYF
TRBJ2-5	-	-	TRBV4-3	TGCGCCAGCAGCCAAGAGGAGGGAACGGGTCAAGAGACCCAGTACTTC	CASSQEEGTGQETQYF
TRBJ2-1	TRBD2	-	TRBV11-2	TGTGCCAGCAGCCAAGACCCTAGCGGCTCCTACAATGAGCAGTTCTTC	CASSQDPSGSYNEQFF
TRBJ2-7	TRBD1	-	TRBV6-6	TGTGCCAGCAGTCACAGGGGTTGCTACGAGCAGTACTTC	CASSHRGCYEQYF